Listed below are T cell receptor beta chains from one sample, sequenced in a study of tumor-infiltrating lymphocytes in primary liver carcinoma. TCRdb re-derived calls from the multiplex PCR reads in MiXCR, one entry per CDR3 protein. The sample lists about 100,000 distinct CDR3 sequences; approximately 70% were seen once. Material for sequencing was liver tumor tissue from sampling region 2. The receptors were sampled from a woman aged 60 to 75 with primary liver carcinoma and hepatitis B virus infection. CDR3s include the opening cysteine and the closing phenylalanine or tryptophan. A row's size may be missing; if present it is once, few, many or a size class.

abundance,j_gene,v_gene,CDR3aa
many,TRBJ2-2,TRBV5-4,CASSDRTSGNTGELFF
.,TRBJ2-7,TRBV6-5,CVRGYGLAREQYF
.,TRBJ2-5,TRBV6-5,CTSSYSHDLEETQYF
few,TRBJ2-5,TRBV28,CANTEDRRQESQYF
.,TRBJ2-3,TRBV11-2,CASSLTGLAGLGVRTDTQYF
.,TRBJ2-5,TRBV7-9,CAGSSTGGWDQETQYF
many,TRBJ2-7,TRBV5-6,CASSVLAGASYEQYF
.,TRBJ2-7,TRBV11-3,CSSSPRTGGNYEQYF
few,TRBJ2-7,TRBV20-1,CSASSGTESYEQYF
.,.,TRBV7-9,CAGSLDRSTDTQHF
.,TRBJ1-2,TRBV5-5,CASNFGQAEGYSYTF
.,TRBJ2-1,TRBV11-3,CANSAVDYNEQFF
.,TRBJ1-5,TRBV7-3,CASNQGGQGQPQHF
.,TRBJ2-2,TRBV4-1,CASGQEGGGVTGELFF
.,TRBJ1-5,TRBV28,CASRRGRSNQPKHF
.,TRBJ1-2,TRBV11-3,CASSLVTVLDDYTF
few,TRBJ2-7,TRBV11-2,CASSQTSGSGEQDF
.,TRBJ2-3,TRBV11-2,CASRAERQDYTDTQYF
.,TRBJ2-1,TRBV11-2,CASNWISGNEQFF
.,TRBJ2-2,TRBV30,CAWSVDRTRELFF
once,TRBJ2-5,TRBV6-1,CANSLTGGPETQYF
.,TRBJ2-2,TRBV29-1,CGVEPNTGELFF
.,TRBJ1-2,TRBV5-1,CASSLSRVNYGYTF
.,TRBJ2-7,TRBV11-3,CDGSFGRSYEQYF
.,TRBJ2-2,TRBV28,CASRRTERNTGELFF
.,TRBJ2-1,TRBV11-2,CASSLTHRHGYRGEQFF
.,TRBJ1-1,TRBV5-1,CASSLSQWQGTEAFF
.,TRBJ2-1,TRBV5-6,CASSCMTSGRSYEQFF
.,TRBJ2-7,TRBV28,CASIASAGVAYEQYF
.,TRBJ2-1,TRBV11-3,CASSSQGSYNEQFF
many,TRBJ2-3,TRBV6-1,CASSEEGAGYRTDTQYF
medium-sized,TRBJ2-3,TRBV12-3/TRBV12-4,CASSWGDTQYF
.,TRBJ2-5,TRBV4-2,CASSQAWREAQETQYF
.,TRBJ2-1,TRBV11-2,CASSSTAGTNDYNEQFF
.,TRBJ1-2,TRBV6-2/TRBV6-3,CAASETGERGYTF
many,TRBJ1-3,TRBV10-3,CAISEPEQYGNTIYF
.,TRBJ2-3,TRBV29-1,CGVADRERVYF
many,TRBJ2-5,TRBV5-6,CASTLAGSIQETQYF
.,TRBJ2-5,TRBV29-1,CSVPLSGAEETQYF
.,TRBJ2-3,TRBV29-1,CSVGDRTLIDMQYF
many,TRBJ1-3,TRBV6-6,CASSSSGTGNTIYF
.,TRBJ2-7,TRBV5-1,CAGSLDSQAYEQYF
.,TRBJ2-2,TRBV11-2,CASSTPQGTTGELFF
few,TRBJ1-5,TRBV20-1,CSTRRDAVNQPQHF
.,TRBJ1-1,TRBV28,CASSLRSDMPITEAFF
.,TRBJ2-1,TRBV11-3,CVSSRTPETYNEQLF
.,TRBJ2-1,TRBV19,CASNQGTSGRDEQFF